These T cell receptor beta chains were read from a single sample in a study of healthy donors' naive CD4 and CD8 T cells. Using its own MiXCR run on the reads, TCRdb lists one record per CDR3 protein. Counted here are approximately 180,000 distinct CDR3 sequences, 65% to 80% occurring once; the ten biggest clones make up less than 2.5%. The material sequenced was naive CD4+ and CD8+ T cells sorted from blood, pooled from several donors. These receptors originate from a pool of human donors in good health; the sample pools cells from several healthy donors. CDR3s include the opening cysteine and the closing phenylalanine or tryptophan. D genes are given only for firm matches. The size entry is marked missing in some rows and otherwise reads once, few, many or a size class.

d_gene: NA; v_gene: TRBV6-5; j_gene: TRBJ1-1; abundance: NA; CDR3nt: TGTGCCAGCAGTTACTCGGGGGAAAGGGGCACTGAAGCTTTCTTT; CDR3aa: CASSYSGERGTEAFF
d_gene: NA; v_gene: TRBV12-3/TRBV12-4; j_gene: TRBJ2-7; abundance: NA; CDR3nt: TGTGCCAGCAGTTTGAGCAGGGCCTCCTACGAGCAGTACTTC; CDR3aa: CASSLSRASYEQYF
d_gene: NA; v_gene: TRBV29-1; j_gene: TRBJ2-1; abundance: NA; CDR3nt: TGCAGCCAGAGGGTGGGCCATGAGCAGTTCTTC; CDR3aa: CSQRVGHEQFF
d_gene: NA; v_gene: TRBV5-1; j_gene: TRBJ1-2; abundance: NA; CDR3nt: TGCGCCAGCAGCCCAGTACAGACAAACTATGGCTACACCTTC; CDR3aa: CASSPVQTNYGYTF
d_gene: NA; v_gene: TRBV5-6; j_gene: TRBJ2-1; abundance: few; CDR3nt: TGTGCCAGCAGCTTGTCCCTCGAGTCCTACAATGAGCAGTTCTTC; CDR3aa: CASSLSLESYNEQFF
d_gene: NA; v_gene: TRBV6-6; j_gene: TRBJ2-7; abundance: NA; CDR3nt: TGTGCCAGCAGTTACCCCGGGACTGGATCTTGGGAGCAGTACTTC; CDR3aa: CASSYPGTGSWEQYF
d_gene: NA; v_gene: TRBV29-1; j_gene: TRBJ2-1; abundance: NA; CDR3nt: TGCAGCGTTGAAAGCGCTAGGACACACAACCCCAATGAGCAGTTCTTC; CDR3aa: CSVESARTHNPNEQFF
d_gene: NA; v_gene: TRBV6-2/TRBV6-3; j_gene: TRBJ2-3; abundance: NA; CDR3nt: TGTGCCAGCAGGCGAACAGGGCGAACAGATACGCAGTATTTT; CDR3aa: CASRRTGRTDTQYF
d_gene: NA; v_gene: TRBV5-1; j_gene: TRBJ1-1; abundance: NA; CDR3nt: TGCGCCAGCAGCTTGGCAGGGAGGTTGAACACTGAAGCTTTCTTT; CDR3aa: CASSLAGRLNTEAFF
d_gene: NA; v_gene: TRBV2; j_gene: TRBJ2-7; abundance: few; CDR3nt: TGTGCCAGCAGTAGGGGTTACGAGCAGTACTTC; CDR3aa: CASSRGYEQYF
d_gene: NA; v_gene: TRBV5-6; j_gene: TRBJ2-5; abundance: once; CDR3nt: TGTGCCAGCAGCTTGGTAGGATCTTACCAAGAGACCCAGTACTTC; CDR3aa: CASSLVGSYQETQYF
d_gene: NA; v_gene: TRBV5-4; j_gene: TRBJ2-2; abundance: few; CDR3nt: TGTGCCAGCAGCTTCGGGGGCACCGGGGAGCTGTTTTTT; CDR3aa: CASSFGGTGELFF
d_gene: NA; v_gene: TRBV4-2; j_gene: TRBJ2-3; abundance: NA; CDR3nt: TGTGCCAGCAGCCAAGGATCGAGCACAGATACGCAGTATTTT; CDR3aa: CASSQGSSTDTQYF
d_gene: NA; v_gene: TRBV27; j_gene: TRBJ2-7; abundance: NA; CDR3nt: TGTGCCAGCAGTTACATGCAGGGCGACGAGCAGTACTTC; CDR3aa: CASSYMQGDEQYF
d_gene: NA; v_gene: TRBV5-1; j_gene: TRBJ2-7; abundance: NA; CDR3nt: TGCGCCAGCAGCTTGGCTTCCGCTTCCTACGAGCAGTACTTC; CDR3aa: CASSLASASYEQYF
d_gene: TRBD1; v_gene: TRBV27; j_gene: TRBJ1-5; abundance: NA; CDR3nt: TGTGCCAGCAGAGAAGGCACAGGGGCCTATAGCAATCAGCCCCAGCATTTT; CDR3aa: CASREGTGAYSNQPQHF
d_gene: NA; v_gene: TRBV29-1; j_gene: TRBJ2-1; abundance: NA; CDR3nt: TGCAGCGTTGAAGATGGACAGACCTACAATGAGCAGTTCTTC; CDR3aa: CSVEDGQTYNEQFF
d_gene: NA; v_gene: TRBV29-1; j_gene: TRBJ1-1; abundance: NA; CDR3nt: TGCAGCGCTTCTACCTTCCGGGACGTCTCTGAAGCTTTCTTT; CDR3aa: CSASTFRDVSEAFF
d_gene: NA; v_gene: TRBV29-1; j_gene: TRBJ1-5; abundance: NA; CDR3nt: TGCAGCGTTGACGCTCCTGGGCAGCCCCAGCATTTT; CDR3aa: CSVDAPGQPQHF
d_gene: NA; v_gene: TRBV24-1; j_gene: TRBJ2-7; abundance: NA; CDR3nt: TGTGCCACCAGTGATTCGGCGAATAACTACGAGCAGTACTTC; CDR3aa: CATSDSANNYEQYF
d_gene: NA; v_gene: TRBV15; j_gene: TRBJ1-5; abundance: NA; CDR3nt: TGTGCCACCAGCAGCCACGGGGGAAGCCATCGGAGCAATCAGCCCCAGCATTTT; CDR3aa: CATSSHGGSHRSNQPQHF
d_gene: TRBD2; v_gene: TRBV12-3/TRBV12-4; j_gene: TRBJ2-7; abundance: NA; CDR3nt: TGTGCCAGCAGTGCCCTAGCGGGAGCTTCCTACGAGCAGTACTTC; CDR3aa: CASSALAGASYEQYF
d_gene: NA; v_gene: TRBV5-6; j_gene: TRBJ1-2; abundance: NA; CDR3nt: TGTGCCAGCGGAGCTCTCGGTGGCTACACCTTC; CDR3aa: CASGALGGYTF
d_gene: NA; v_gene: TRBV29-1; j_gene: TRBJ1-1; abundance: NA; CDR3nt: TGCAGCGTCAACCGGGAGTTAGGCACTGAAGCTTTCTTT; CDR3aa: CSVNRELGTEAFF
d_gene: TRBD2; v_gene: TRBV5-6; j_gene: TRBJ2-1; abundance: NA; CDR3nt: TGTGCCAGCAGCTTGGCCAAGGCTAGCGGGAGCGACTTCTTC; CDR3aa: CASSLAKASGSDFF
d_gene: NA; v_gene: TRBV5-5; j_gene: TRBJ1-2; abundance: NA; CDR3nt: TGTGCCAGCAGCTTGGTCCCGGGCAGGGACGGCTACACCTTC; CDR3aa: CASSLVPGRDGYTF
d_gene: NA; v_gene: TRBV6-5; j_gene: TRBJ1-1; abundance: NA; CDR3nt: TGTGCCAGCAGTGAATTGGTGGGGGTCGGCACTGAAGCTTTCTTT; CDR3aa: CASSELVGVGTEAFF
d_gene: TRBD1; v_gene: TRBV6-6; j_gene: TRBJ2-1; abundance: NA; CDR3nt: TGTGCCAGCAGCCGACCTGACAGGGGGATTACCCGTCACTACAATGAGCAGTTCTTC; CDR3aa: CASSRPDRGITRHYNEQFF
d_gene: TRBD2; v_gene: TRBV12-3/TRBV12-4; j_gene: TRBJ2-2; abundance: NA; CDR3nt: TGTGCCAGCAGTTTAAGAGCGGGAGGGACCGGGGAGCTGTTTTTT; CDR3aa: CASSLRAGGTGELFF
d_gene: NA; v_gene: TRBV6-5; j_gene: TRBJ2-1; abundance: NA; CDR3nt: TGTGCCAGCAGTTACGGATGGGGAAGAGGCGAGCAGTTCTTC; CDR3aa: CASSYGWGRGEQFF
d_gene: TRBD1; v_gene: TRBV20-1; j_gene: TRBJ1-1; abundance: NA; CDR3nt: TGCAGCGGCCAGGGGGCGCCCACTGAAGCTTTCTTT; CDR3aa: CSGQGAPTEAFF
d_gene: NA; v_gene: TRBV6-5; j_gene: TRBJ2-1; abundance: NA; CDR3nt: TGTGCCAGCACTCTTTGGGGTGGGAGGAGCTCCTACAATGAGCAGTTCTTC; CDR3aa: CASTLWGGRSSYNEQFF
d_gene: NA; v_gene: TRBV29-1; j_gene: TRBJ1-3; abundance: NA; CDR3nt: TGCAGCGTTATAAAGAGCTCTGGAAACACCATATATTTT; CDR3aa: CSVIKSSGNTIYF
d_gene: NA; v_gene: TRBV7-8; j_gene: TRBJ1-1; abundance: NA; CDR3nt: TGTGCCAGCAGCTGGGGCGTTCAGTCAAACACTGAAGCTTTCTTT; CDR3aa: CASSWGVQSNTEAFF
d_gene: NA; v_gene: TRBV6-6; j_gene: TRBJ1-1; abundance: NA; CDR3nt: TGTGCCAGCTGGGGACCGGGGGAAGCTTTCTTT; CDR3aa: CASWGPGEAFF
d_gene: TRBD1; v_gene: TRBV7-8; j_gene: TRBJ2-3; abundance: NA; CDR3nt: TGTGCCAGCAGCCCGGGACAGGGAGGGGATACGCAGTATTTT; CDR3aa: CASSPGQGGDTQYF
d_gene: NA; v_gene: TRBV7-8; j_gene: TRBJ2-3; abundance: few; CDR3nt: TGTGCCAGCAGCGCCGGACCAGTTAGCACAGATACGCAGTATTTT; CDR3aa: CASSAGPVSTDTQYF
d_gene: TRBD1; v_gene: TRBV6-5; j_gene: TRBJ2-3; abundance: NA; CDR3nt: TGTGCCGGCACCTCGCCCGGGACAGGGTTGCAGTATTTT; CDR3aa: CAGTSPGTGLQYF
d_gene: NA; v_gene: TRBV29-1; j_gene: TRBJ2-3; abundance: NA; CDR3nt: TGCAGCGTTGAGATCGGCAGGTGGGGCACAGATACGCAGTATTTT; CDR3aa: CSVEIGRWGTDTQYF
d_gene: NA; v_gene: TRBV4-3; j_gene: TRBJ1-2; abundance: NA; CDR3nt: TGCGCCAGCAGCCAAGAGTTTGACCGGAGAGGTGGCTACACCTTC; CDR3aa: CASSQEFDRRGGYTF
d_gene: NA; v_gene: TRBV30; j_gene: TRBJ2-7; abundance: NA; CDR3nt: TGTGCCTGGAGCGCGCTGGGTGAGCAGTACTTC; CDR3aa: CAWSALGEQYF
d_gene: NA; v_gene: TRBV29-1; j_gene: TRBJ2-1; abundance: NA; CDR3nt: TGCAGCGTTGCGGGGAGACAGGACACTGAGCAGTTCTTC; CDR3aa: CSVAGRQDTEQFF
d_gene: NA; v_gene: TRBV6-5; j_gene: TRBJ1-2; abundance: NA; CDR3nt: TGTGCCAGCAGTTCCCCTACCGCGGGGGGCGGGTTGGCCTACACCTTC; CDR3aa: CASSSPTAGGGLAYTF
d_gene: TRBD2; v_gene: TRBV29-1; j_gene: TRBJ2-1; abundance: once; CDR3nt: TGCAGCGGGCGACAGGGGACTAGCGTATACAATGAGCAGCTCTTC; CDR3aa: CSGRQGTSVYNEQLF
d_gene: NA; v_gene: TRBV27; j_gene: TRBJ2-1; abundance: once; CDR3nt: TGTGCCAGCAGTTTACTAGGGCGATACAATGAGCAGTTCTTC; CDR3aa: CASSLLGRYNEQFF